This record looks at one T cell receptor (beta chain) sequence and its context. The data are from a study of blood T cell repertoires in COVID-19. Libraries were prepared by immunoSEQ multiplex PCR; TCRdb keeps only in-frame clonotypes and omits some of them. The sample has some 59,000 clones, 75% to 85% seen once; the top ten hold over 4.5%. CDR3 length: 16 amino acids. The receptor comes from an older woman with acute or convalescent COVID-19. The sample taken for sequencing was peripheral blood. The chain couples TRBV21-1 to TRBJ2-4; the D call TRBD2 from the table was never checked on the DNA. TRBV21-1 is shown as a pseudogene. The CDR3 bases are TGTGCCAGCAGCAAAGTTGGCGGGGTGAGCAAAAACATTCAGTACTTC. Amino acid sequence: CASSKVGGVSKNIQYF.